The 10 T cell receptor beta chains presented below share a single source sample, sequenced in a study of T cells after yellow fever vaccination. TCRdb recomputed calls from the 5' RACE reads with MiXCR, one row per CDR3 protein. The profile covers 100,000 to 150,000 distinct CDR3 sequences, with 7.4% appearing a single time and around 2.6% taken by the ten largest. The specimen was CD4+ T cells sorted from PBMCs, collected more than 8 days after the first yellow fever vaccination. These receptors came from a man aged 18 to 30 who received the YFV17D yellow fever vaccine.

This clonotype was seen many times. The rearrangement links TRBV5-1 to TRBJ2-7; 8 bases are shared with TRBD1. The CDR3 extends over 13 amino acids. With 0 bases clipped from V and 6 bases from J, the junction kept 2 bases outside the gene matches. Germline assignment: CDR1 SGHRS and CDR2 YFSETQ. The CDR3 DNA sequence: TGCGCCAGCAGCTTGGTTGGACAGGGCGAGCAGTACTTC. Translated: CASSLVGQGEQYF.

This clonotype was observed at least ten times. The CDR3 DNA is TGCGCCAGCAGCTCCGGGGGGGACACAGATACGCAGTATTTT. Its protein product is CASSSGGDTDTQYF. The chain couples TRBV5-1 to TRBJ2-3; 8 bases match TRBD2. In germline, CDR1 is SGHRS, CDR2 YFSETQ. V lost 3 bases to trimming and J lost 2 bases; unmatched junction nucleotides: 2. The CDR3 has 14 amino acids.

The chain combines TRBV20-1 with TRBJ1-1; maybe TRBD1 (5 bases). Germline values: CDR1 DFQATT, CDR2 SNEGSKA (reference sequence). V lost 0 bases, J lost 6 bases, and 14 bases lay in between. This CDR3 is 14 amino acids long. CDR3 in DNA: TGCAGTGCTAGAGATCCCAGGGAGAGTTCTGAAGCTTTCTTT. Translation: CSARDPRESSEAFF.

This clonotype was seen ten or more times. The rearrangement joins TRBV18 to TRBJ2-1; D gene uncertain. Germline lookup yields CDR1 KGHSH and CDR2 LQKENI. The V and J ends lost 3 bases and 7 bases respectively, with 16 bases between them. The CDR3 runs 15 residues. The CDR3 reads CASSPYILRANEQFF. In DNA form, the CDR3 reads TGTGCCAGCTCACCTTACATTCTTAGGGCGAATGAGCAGTTCTTC.

The table lists this clonotype with many counts. V is TRBV5-1 and J is TRBJ2-2; TRBD1 might be the D (7 bases). Deletions cut 1 base from V and 5 bases from J, with 15 bases between. Germline CDR1 and CDR2: SGHRS and YFSETQ. The CDR3 totals 16 residues. The CDR3 sequence: CASSLSPRDSTGELFF. CDR3 sequence (DNA): TGCGCCAGCAGCTTGTCACCGCGGGACAGTACCGGGGAGCTGTTTTTT.

The sample holds many counts of this clonotype. The chain has TRBV11-2 and TRBJ1-4; weak D call: TRBD1 (5 bases). V lost 1 base to trimming and J lost 4 bases, with 10 bases between them. This CDR3 comprises 15 residues. Per germline, CDR1 SGHAT and CDR2 FQNNGV. The CDR3 bases are TGTGCCAGCAGCTTAGGTCGACAGTTTAATGAAAAACTGTTTTTT. It translates to CASSLGRQFNEKLFF.

V usage is TRBV27 and J usage is TRBJ2-5; 8 nucleotides align to TRBD1. V lost 5 bases and J lost 5; bases outside the gene matches: 10. The CDR3 runs to 15 residues. In germline, CDR1 is MNHEY, CDR2 SMNVEV (reference sequence). In DNA, the CDR3 is TGTGCCAGCAGTCAAGGACAGGGAGGTTGGGAGACCCAGTACTTC. Translation: CASSQGQGGWETQYF.

This clonotype occurred many times. This chain uses TRBV6-2 or TRBV6-3 with TRBJ1-4, with unresolved D. CDR1 and CDR2 (germline): MNHEY, SVGEGT. With 6 bases removed from V and 0 bases from J, the gap between germline ends came to 11 bases. The CDR3 contains 15 residues. Written as DNA, the CDR3 is TGTGCCAGCAGGGGCATCCGATCAACTAATGAAAAACTGTTTTTT. It translates to CASRGIRSTNEKLFF.

This clonotype occurred many times. The chain has TRBV12-3 or TRBV12-4 and TRBJ2-7, with 7 bases that match TRBD1. J gave up 6 bases and V 6 bases, and 8 bases lay outside the gene matches. The CDR3 contains 13 residues. The CDR3 coding sequence is TGTGCCAGCAGAGAGACAGGGCGGGTCGAGCAGTACGTC. Amino acid sequence: CASRETGRVEQYV.

This clonotype was seen many times. This rearrangement joins TRBV20-1 to TRBJ1-2; D gene uncertain. Between the trimmed V and J ends, which lost 4 bases and 2 bases, there was a span of 11 bases. CDR1 and CDR2 from the germline V gene are DFQATT and SNEGSKA (reference sequence). The CDR3 is made up of 13 amino acids. CDR3 sequence (DNA): TGCAGTGCTAAGGACGACTTCAACTATGGCTACACCTTC. This codes for CSAKDDFNYGYTF.